This entry lists 2 T cell receptor beta chains sequenced from one sample in a study of beta chain features in type 1 diabetes. Study-level points and caveats: All four CD4+ subsets from Type 1 diabetes patients carried moderately but significantly shorter TCRB CDR3s.

Their antigen targets remain unknown. The authors reverse transcribed all of the isolated RNA, so sequencing captured expressed TCRB transcripts. The data were produced by immunoSEQ multiplex PCR, yet TCRdb's version contains in-frame clones alone and is incomplete. The repertoire holds around 97,000 clones, with under 30% as singletons. Specimen: central memory CD4+ T cells from blood. The receptors derive from a woman aged 18-29 years with type 1 diabetes.

This clone has a handful of counts. The chain is built from TRBV5-6 and TRBJ2-2; 7 nucleotides line up with TRBD2. The junction had 10 bases not matched to a gene; V was cut back by 1 base and J by 1 base. Germline V gene lookup returns CDR1 SGHDT and CDR2 YYEEEE. The CDR3 spans 18 residues. Here the CDR3 DNA reads TGTGCCAGCAGCTTGTTCAGAATAGCGGGCCGGAACACCGGGGAGCTGTTTTTT. Amino acids: CASSLFRIAGRNTGELFF.

The chain uses TRBV5-1 and TRBJ2-3, with a weak D call TRBD2 (5 bases). CDR3 length: 14 amino acids. In germline, CDR1 is SGHRS, CDR2 YFSETQ. Trimming left V 0 bases short and J 6 bases short, with 11 bases between. CDR3 DNA sequence: TGCGCCAGCAGCTTGGCCCCGGACTGGGATACGCAGTATTTT. Its protein is CASSLAPDWDTQYF.